This TCR beta chain originates from a study of blood T cell repertoires in COVID-19. In the study overall: There were acute and convalescent COVID-19 samples, and they came from the United States, Italy and Spain.

This clone was seen just once. Germline CDR1 reads SGHDT; CDR2 reads YYEEEE. The CDR3 contains 14 residues. V was shortened by 0 bases and J by 11 bases, with 12 bases between the two germline ends. Clones were read by immunoSEQ multiplex PCR, and TCRdb kept only the in-frame ones, dropping some. In the table there are about 52,000 clones, more than 75% of which are singletons. Sequencing input: peripheral blood. This TCR was sampled from an elderly woman with acute or convalescent COVID-19. This chain joins TRBV5-6 and TRBJ1-6, with D unclear. The CDR3 coding sequence is TGTGCCAGCAGCTTGGACCGCCACAGTACACCCCTCCACTTT. This gives the protein CASSLDRHSTPLHF. Using reference TRBV5-6 and TRBJ1-6 for the parts outside the CDR3, the full variable domain is DAGVTQSPTHLIKTRGQQVTLRCSPKSGHDTVSWYQQALGQGPQFIFQYYEEEERQRGNFPDRFSGHQFPNYSSELNVNALLLGDSALYLCASSLDRHSTPLHFGNGTRLTVT.